A single sample gave rise to the 26 T cell receptor beta chains below, sequenced in a study of blood T cell repertoires in COVID-19. Data came from immunoSEQ multiplex PCR; TCRdb stores just in-frame clones and leaves some out. Of hundreds of thousands of clones in the sample, approximately 78% are singletons; the top ten hold 8.5% to 12%. Sequencing was carried out using peripheral blood. These receptors originate from a woman aged 80 or older with acute or convalescent COVID-19.

The chain recombines TRBV19 with TRBJ2-5; 11 nucleotides align to TRBD1. Germline-derived CDR1 and CDR2 are LNHDA and SQIVND (reference sequence). The CDR3 is made up of 14 amino acids. With 5 bases clipped from V and 5 bases from J, the junction kept 4 bases outside the gene matches. This chain's CDR3 is CASSLDRGQETQYF. DNA for the CDR3: TGTGCCAGTAGTCTGGACAGGGGGCAGGAGACCCAGTACTTC.

The chain employs TRBV18 and TRBJ2-1; D perhaps matches TRBD2 (6 bases). V was pared by 3 bases and J by 10 bases, with 10 bases between. The CDR3 totals 12 residues. The germline V gene has CDR1 KGHSH and CDR2 LQKENI. CDR3 in amino acids: CASSPTRGEQFF. CDR3 sequence (DNA): TGTGCCAGCTCACCCACCCGGGGGGAGCAGTTCTTC.

This chain connects TRBV3-1 (or the pseudogene TRBV3-2) to TRBJ2-5, with a weak D call TRBD2 (6 bases). The CDR3 is 14 amino acids. Germline CDR1 and CDR2: LGHDT and YNNKEL (reference sequence). Trimming shortened V by 4 bases and J by 6 bases, and 15 bases separated the two germline ends. CDR3 amino acids: CASSLSGTLQTQYF. The CDR3 coding sequence is TGTGCCAGCAGCCTGTCCGGGACTCTCCAGACCCAGTACTTC.

The chain combines TRBV5-5 with TRBJ2-1, with D unresolved. The CDR3 consists of 15 residues. Trimming shortened V by 3 bases and J by 1 base, and 11 bases separated the two germline ends. Germline CDR1 SGHKS, CDR2 YYEKEE (reference sequence). CDR3 protein: CASSSGLFSYNEQFF. The CDR3 DNA follows: TGTGCCAGCAGCTCAGGTCTCTTTTCCTACAATGAGCAGTTCTTC. Variable domain in full (rest from reference TRBV5-5 and TRBJ2-1): DAGVTQSPTHLIKTRGQQVTLRCSPISGHKSVSWYQQVLGQGPQFIFQYYEKEERGRGNFPDRFSARQFPNYSSELNVNALLLGDSALYLCASSSGLFSYNEQFFGPGTRLTVL.

The V gene is TRBV29-1, the J gene TRBJ2-1; possible D gene TRBD2, 6 bases. Trimming shortened V by 4 bases and J by 6 bases, and 7 bases separated the two germline ends. Germline V gene lookup returns CDR1 SQVTM and CDR2 ANQGSEA. The CDR3 contains 11 residues. This CDR3 reads CSVGRGNEQFF. The CDR3 DNA is TGCAGCGTTGGGAGGGGCAATGAGCAGTTCTTC.

This clone was observed a few times. The chain employs TRBV4-3 and TRBJ1-1; D is unresolved. The CDR3 has 14 amino acids. V lost 1 base and J 5 bases, leaving 11 bases between the germline ends. Germline assignment: CDR1 LGHNA and CDR2 YSLEER. The CDR3 nucleotides are TGCGCCAGCAGCCAAGGAGGACTGCCTACTGAAGCTTTCTTT. It encodes CASSQGGLPTEAFF.

There are a few counts of this clone. The chain employs TRBV19 and TRBJ2-2; D is perhaps TRBD2 (6 bases). The CDR3 has 16 residues. The V gene's germline CDR1 is LNHDA and CDR2 SQIVND (reference sequence). V was cut by 4 bases and J by 0 bases, with 12 bases left in between. CDR3 region: CASSRTGGANTGELFF. The CDR3 coding sequence is TGTGCCAGTAGTAGAACAGGAGGGGCGAACACCGGGGAGCTGTTTTTT.

V is TRBV7-9 and J is TRBJ1-1; maybe TRBD1 (5 bases). The CDR3 totals 12 residues. Per the germline V gene, CDR1 is SEHNR and CDR2 is FQNEAQ (reference sequence). Trimming stripped 8 bases from V and 0 bases from J, with 7 bases between. The CDR3 DNA follows: TGTGCCAGCGGGGGGATGAACACTGAAGCTTTCTTT. This encodes CASGGMNTEAFF.

The rearrangement joins TRBV6-2 or TRBV6-3 to TRBJ1-2; 8 positions agree with TRBD1. The CDR3 loop spans 14 amino acids. Losses at the gene ends were 4 bases for V and 4 bases for J; bases not matched to a gene: 5. Germline CDR1 and CDR2: MNHEY and SVGEGT. Written as DNA, the CDR3 is TGTGCCAGCAGTTCTCCAGGGGGCGGCTATGGCTACACCTTC. This translates into CASSSPGGGYGYTF.

The rearrangement uses TRBV14 and TRBJ2-7; D is unclear. The ends were cut back, 5 bases at V and 2 bases at J, with 13 bases in the middle. The CDR3 consists of 14 residues. The V gene's germline CDR1 is SGHDN and CDR2 FVKESK. The chain's CDR3 is CASSERLSAYEQYF. The DNA of the CDR3 is TGTGCCAGCAGCGAACGACTGTCGGCCTACGAGCAGTACTTC.

This chain joins TRBV6-5 and TRBJ2-5; the match to TRBD2 covers 10 bases. This CDR3 comprises 14 residues. The V gene end was trimmed by 7 bases and the J gene end by 2 bases; junction bases not matched to a gene: 4. The germline CDR1 and CDR2 sequences are MNHEY and SVGAGI. The CDR3 loop is CASIGLAEQETQYF. DNA of the CDR3: TGTGCCAGCATTGGACTAGCGGAACAAGAGACCCAGTACTTC.

This rearrangement joins TRBV10-3 to TRBJ2-7; 8 bases line up with TRBD1. Unmatched junction bases numbered 11, after V lost 4 bases and J lost 3 bases. Germline V lookup: CDR1 ENHRY, CDR2 SYGVKD. There are 16 residues in the CDR3. The CDR3 DNA reads as TGTGCCATCAGTGCCGCCACAGGGGGTGGGATCTACGAGCAGTACTTC. Protein sequence: CAISAATGGGIYEQYF.

This clone was seen a single time. The genes are TRBV28 and TRBJ2-5; 7 nucleotides line up with TRBD1. After removal of 2 bases from V and 8 bases from J, the junction contained 11 bases not matched to a gene. This CDR3 is 15 amino acids long. Per the germline V gene, CDR1 is MDHEN and CDR2 is SYDVKM. The CDR3 here is CASSLGRGQAVTQYF. For the CDR3, the DNA is TGTGCCAGCAGTTTAGGGCGCGGACAGGCGGTAACCCAGTACTTC.

A single count supports this clone. The rearrangement uses TRBV24-1 and TRBJ2-1, with 12 bases lining up with TRBD2. Per the germline V gene, CDR1 is KGHDR and CDR2 is SFDVKD. The CDR3 spans 17 residues. Trimming cost V 3 bases and J 10 bases; bases outside gene matches: 12. CDR3 nucleotide sequence: TGTGCCACCAGTGATAGCAGCCCTAGCGGGAGGGGCGGAGAGCAGTTCTTC. Its translation is CATSDSSPSGRGGEQFF.

The chain recombines TRBV19 with TRBJ2-5; maybe TRBD1 (7 bases). Germline loops: CDR1 LNHDA, CDR2 SQIVND (reference sequence). V gave up 5 bases and J gave up 2 bases, with 18 bases separating them. The CDR3 has 16 residues. This CDR3 reads CASSFLAGQRQETQYF. CDR3 coding DNA: TGTGCCAGTAGTTTTCTGGCGGGACAGCGACAAGAGACCCAGTACTTC.

V and J are TRBV2 and TRBJ1-4; D gene ambiguous. With 5 bases removed from V and 0 bases from J, the gap between germline ends came to 13 bases. In germline, CDR1 is SNHLY, CDR2 FYNNEI. This CDR3 comprises 16 residues. The CDR3 sequence is CASSLVGFSTNEKLFF. In nucleotides, the CDR3 is TGTGCCAGCAGTCTAGTCGGGTTCTCAACTAATGAAAAACTGTTTTTT.

This chain joins TRBV5-1 and TRBJ1-2; D unclear. Germline CDR1 SGHRS, CDR2 YFSETQ. This CDR3 is 13 amino acids long. V lost 5 bases to trimming and J lost 2 bases, with 10 bases between them. CDR3 nucleotide sequence: TGCGCCAGCAGTCCCCCCGGGAACTATGGCTACACCTTC. Encoded protein: CASSPPGNYGYTF.

The V and J genes are TRBV3-1 (or the pseudogene TRBV3-2) and TRBJ2-3, with D possibly TRBD1 on 5 matching bases. The CDR3 runs 12 residues. Germline lookup yields CDR1 LGHDT and CDR2 YNNKEL (reference sequence). Trimming cost V 10 bases and J 3 bases, with 11 bases left between them. The CDR3 DNA follows: TGTGCCACAAGCCGACAGACAGATACGCAGTATTTT. This translates into CATSRQTDTQYF.

The rearrangement links TRBV19 to TRBJ1-5, with a possible D match to TRBD1 (6 bases). CDR1 LNHDA and CDR2 SQIVND come from the germline V gene (reference sequence). Trimming left V 6 bases short and J 5 bases short, with 11 bases between. The CDR3 is 13 residues long. CDR3 loop: CASSRGADQPQHF. In DNA, the CDR3 is TGTGCCAGTAGCCGGGGGGCGGATCAGCCCCAGCATTTT. Complete variable domain (other parts from reference TRBV19 and TRBJ1-5): DGGITQSPKYLFRKEGQNVTLSCEQNLNHDAMYWYRQDPGQGLRLIYYSQIVNDFQKGDIAEGYSVSREKKESFPLTVTSAQKNPTAFYLCASSRGADQPQHFGDGTRLSIL.

The chain has TRBV24-1 and TRBJ1-1; D remains unclear. This CDR3 has 9 amino acids. Trimming stripped 9 bases from V and 6 bases from J, with 4 bases between. Germline loops: CDR1 KGHDR, CDR2 SFDVKD. CDR3 amino acids: CATLAEAFF. The CDR3 region has the DNA TGTGCCACCCTCGCTGAAGCTTTCTTT.

The J gene is TRBJ2-3, the V gene TRBV7-9; the match to TRBD1 covers 7 bases. Germline-derived CDR1 and CDR2 are SEHNR and FQNEAQ (reference sequence). With V trimmed by 4 bases and J by 2 bases, 3 bases remained unmatched. This CDR3 region has 14 residues. CDR3 DNA sequence: TGTGCCAGCAGCTGGGGACAGTACACAGATACGCAGTATTTT. This codes for CASSWGQYTDTQYF.

The chain links TRBV4-1 to TRBJ2-2; 11 bases align to TRBD2. The ends lost 1 base at V and 5 bases at J; junction bases unmatched: 12. The CDR3 length is 19 residues. The germline gives CDR1 MGHRA, CDR2 YSYEKL. CDR3 residues: CASSQAPLTSGTPTGELFF. The CDR3 nucleotides read TGCGCCAGCAGCCAAGCACCCTTGACTAGCGGGACACCAACCGGGGAGCTGTTTTTT.

This chain uses TRBV5-1 with TRBJ1-4; unclear D gene. There are 14 residues in the CDR3. V gave up 0 bases and J gave up 8 bases, with 11 bases separating them. CDR1 and CDR2 (germline): SGHRS, YFSETQ. The CDR3 loop reads CASSLGQAWEKLFF. DNA of the CDR3: TGCGCCAGCAGCTTGGGGCAGGCTTGGGAAAAACTGTTTTTT.

This clone appeared once. The chain links TRBV16 to TRBJ2-2, with TRBD1 as a possible D gene (5 bases). Trimming cost V 1 base and J 3 bases, with 9 bases left between them. This CDR3 region has 15 residues. CDR1 and CDR2 (germline): KGHSY, FQNENV. CDR3 bases: TGTGCCAGCAGCCAATTAGGGGATTACACCGGGGAGCTGTTTTTT. Its protein is CASSQLGDYTGELFF. The whole variable domain, remainder taken from reference TRBV16 and TRBJ2-2, is GEEVAQTPKHLVRGEGQKAKLYCAPIKGHSYVFWYQQVLKNEFKFLISFQNENVFDETGMPKERFSAKCLPNSPCSLEIQATKLEDSAVYFCASSQLGDYTGELFFGEGSRLTVL.

The V and J genes are TRBV12-3 or TRBV12-4 and TRBJ2-3; tentative D call: TRBD1 (5 bases). V was trimmed by 8 bases and J by 2 bases, leaving 8 bases between them. CDR3 size: 12 residues. The CDR3 DNA follows: TGTGCCAGCGCGACAGTCACAGATACGCAGTATTTT. It specifies CASATVTDTQYF.

This clone was seen only a few times. The genes are TRBV6-5 and TRBJ1-2; 7 bases are shared with TRBD1. This CDR3 region has 15 residues. Germline CDR1 is MNHEY and CDR2 is SVGAGI. V trimming: 6 bases; J trimming: 0 bases; junction bases outside the gene matches: 7. CDR3: CASRQQGNPNYGYTF. DNA for the CDR3: TGTGCCAGCAGACAACAGGGGAACCCTAACTATGGCTACACCTTC.